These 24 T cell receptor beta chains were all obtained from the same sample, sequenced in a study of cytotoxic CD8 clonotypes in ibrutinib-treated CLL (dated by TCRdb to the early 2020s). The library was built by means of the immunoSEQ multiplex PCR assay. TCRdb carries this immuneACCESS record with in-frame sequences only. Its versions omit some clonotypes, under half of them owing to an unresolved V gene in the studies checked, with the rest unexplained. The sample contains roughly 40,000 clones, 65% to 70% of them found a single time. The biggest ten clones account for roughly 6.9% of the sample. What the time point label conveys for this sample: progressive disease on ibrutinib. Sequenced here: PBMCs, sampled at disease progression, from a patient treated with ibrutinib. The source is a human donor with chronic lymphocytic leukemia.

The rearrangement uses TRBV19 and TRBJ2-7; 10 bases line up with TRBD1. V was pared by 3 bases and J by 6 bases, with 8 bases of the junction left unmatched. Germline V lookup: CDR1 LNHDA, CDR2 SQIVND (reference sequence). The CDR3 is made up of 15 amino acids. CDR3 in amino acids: CASSIPGTGVIEQYF. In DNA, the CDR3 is TGTGCCAGTAGTATCCCCGGGACAGGGGTGATCGAGCAGTACTTC.

The CDR3 DNA reads as TGCAGCGCCTGGGGGGGACAGCTGAACACTGAAGCTTTCTTT. This codes for CSAWGGQLNTEAFF. This chain connects TRBV29-1 to TRBJ1-1; 7 nucleotides line up with TRBD1. This CDR3 is built from 14 residues. J was trimmed by 0 bases and V by 7 bases; bases with no gene match: 8. CDR1 and CDR2 from the germline V gene are SQVTM and ANQGSEA.

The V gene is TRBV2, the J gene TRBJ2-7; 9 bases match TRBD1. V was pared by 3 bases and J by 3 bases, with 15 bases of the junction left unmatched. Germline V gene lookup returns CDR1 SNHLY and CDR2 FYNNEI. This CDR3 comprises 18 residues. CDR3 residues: CASSDPDRGLAVNYEQYF. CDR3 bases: TGTGCCAGCAGTGACCCGGACAGGGGCCTAGCGGTTAACTACGAGCAGTACTTC.

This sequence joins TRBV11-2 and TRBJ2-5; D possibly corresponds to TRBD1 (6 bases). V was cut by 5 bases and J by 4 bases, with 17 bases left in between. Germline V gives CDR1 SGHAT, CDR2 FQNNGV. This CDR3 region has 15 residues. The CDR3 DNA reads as TGTGCCAGCAGCAAGGGACCGATCAGGGGAGAGACCCAGTACTTC. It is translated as CASSKGPIRGETQYF.

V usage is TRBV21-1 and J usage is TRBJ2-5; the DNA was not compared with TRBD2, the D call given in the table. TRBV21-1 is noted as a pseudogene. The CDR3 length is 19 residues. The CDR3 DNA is TGTGCCAGCAGCAAGTACCGACTAGCGGGAACCGACCAACAAGAGACCCAGTACTTC. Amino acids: CASSKYRLAGTDQQETQYF.

For the CDR3, the DNA is TGTGCCAGTAGTCCAACAGGGGACCGCAATCAGCCCCAGCATTTT. This sequence encodes CASSPTGDRNQPQHF. The V and J genes are TRBV19 and TRBJ1-5; TRBD1 matches 7 bases. CDR1 and CDR2 from the germline V gene are LNHDA and SQIVND (reference sequence). The CDR3 runs 15 residues. The ends lost 5 bases at V and 2 bases at J; junction bases unmatched: 6.

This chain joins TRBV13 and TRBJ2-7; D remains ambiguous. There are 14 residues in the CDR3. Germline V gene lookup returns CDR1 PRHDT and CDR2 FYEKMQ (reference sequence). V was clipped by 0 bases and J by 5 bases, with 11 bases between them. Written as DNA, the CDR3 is TGTGCCAGCAGCTTAGGCCTCGGTGGCCACGAGCAGTACTTC. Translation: CASSLGLGGHEQYF. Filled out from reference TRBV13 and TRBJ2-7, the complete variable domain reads AAGVIQSPRHLIKEKRETATLKCYPIPRHDTVYWYQQGPGQDPQFLISFYEKMQSDKGSIPDRFSAQQFSDYHSELNMSSLELGDSALYFCASSLGLGGHEQYFGPGTRLTVT.

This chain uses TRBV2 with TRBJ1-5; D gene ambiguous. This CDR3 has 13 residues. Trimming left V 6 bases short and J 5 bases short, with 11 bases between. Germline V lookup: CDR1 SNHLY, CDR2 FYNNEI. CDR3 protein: CASSADTYQPQHF. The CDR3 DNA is TGTGCCAGCAGCGCTGACACCTATCAGCCCCAGCATTTT.

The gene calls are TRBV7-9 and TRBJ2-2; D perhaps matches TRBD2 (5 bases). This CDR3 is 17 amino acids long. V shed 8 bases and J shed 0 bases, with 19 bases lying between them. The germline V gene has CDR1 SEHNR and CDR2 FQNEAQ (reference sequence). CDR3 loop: CASESVRGIPNTGELFF. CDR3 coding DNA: TGTGCCAGCGAGTCGGTTCGGGGAATTCCGAACACCGGGGAGCTGTTTTTT.

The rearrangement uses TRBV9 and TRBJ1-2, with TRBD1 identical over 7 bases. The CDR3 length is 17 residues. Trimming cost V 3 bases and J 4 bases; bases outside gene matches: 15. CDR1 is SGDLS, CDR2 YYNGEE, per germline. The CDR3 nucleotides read TGTGCCAGCAGCGGAGTACAGGGGCGAGGTGGGCTCTATGGCTACACCTTC. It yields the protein CASSGVQGRGGLYGYTF.

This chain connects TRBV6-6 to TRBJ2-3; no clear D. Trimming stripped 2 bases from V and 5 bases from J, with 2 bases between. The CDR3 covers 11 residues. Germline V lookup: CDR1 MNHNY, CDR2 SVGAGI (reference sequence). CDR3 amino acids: CASSYGDTQYF. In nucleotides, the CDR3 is TGTGCCAGCAGTTACGGAGATACGCAGTATTTT.

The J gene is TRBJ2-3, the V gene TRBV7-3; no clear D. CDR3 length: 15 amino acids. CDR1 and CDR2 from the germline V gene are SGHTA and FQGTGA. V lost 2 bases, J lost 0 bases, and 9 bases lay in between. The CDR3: CASSLSRASTDTQYF. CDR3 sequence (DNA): TGTGCCAGCAGCTTATCCCGTGCTAGCACAGATACGCAGTATTTT.

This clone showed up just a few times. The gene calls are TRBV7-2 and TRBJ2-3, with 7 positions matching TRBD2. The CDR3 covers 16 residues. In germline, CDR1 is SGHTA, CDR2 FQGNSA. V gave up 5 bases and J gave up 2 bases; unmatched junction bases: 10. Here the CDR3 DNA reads TGTGCCAGCAGCCCCTTCGGAGCGGGACCCACAGATACGCAGTATTTT. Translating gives CASSPFGAGPTDTQYF.

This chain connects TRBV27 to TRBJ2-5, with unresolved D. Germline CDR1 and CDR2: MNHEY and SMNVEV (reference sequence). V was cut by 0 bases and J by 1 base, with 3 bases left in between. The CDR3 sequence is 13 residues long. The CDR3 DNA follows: TGTGCCAGCAGTTTATCGGTCCAAGAGACCCAGTACTTC. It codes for CASSLSVQETQYF.

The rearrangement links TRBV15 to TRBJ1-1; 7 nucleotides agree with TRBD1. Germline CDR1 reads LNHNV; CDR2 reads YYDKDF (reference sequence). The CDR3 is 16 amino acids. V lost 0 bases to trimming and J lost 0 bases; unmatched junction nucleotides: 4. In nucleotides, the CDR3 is TGTGCCACCAGCAGAGAAAGGACAGGAATGAACACTGAAGCTTTCTTT. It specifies CATSRERTGMNTEAFF.

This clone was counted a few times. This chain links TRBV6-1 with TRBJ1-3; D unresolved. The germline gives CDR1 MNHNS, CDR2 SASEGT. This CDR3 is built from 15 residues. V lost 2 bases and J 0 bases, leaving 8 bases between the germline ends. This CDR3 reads CASSERVSSGNTIYF. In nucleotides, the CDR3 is TGTGCCAGCAGTGAACGGGTTAGCTCTGGAAACACCATATATTTT.

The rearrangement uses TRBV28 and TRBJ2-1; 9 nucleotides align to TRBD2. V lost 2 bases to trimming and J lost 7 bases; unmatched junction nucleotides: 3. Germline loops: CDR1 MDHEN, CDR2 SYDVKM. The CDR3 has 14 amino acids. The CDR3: CASSLAGGGNEQFF. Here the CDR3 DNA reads TGTGCCAGCAGTTTAGCGGGAGGGGGAAATGAGCAGTTCTTC.

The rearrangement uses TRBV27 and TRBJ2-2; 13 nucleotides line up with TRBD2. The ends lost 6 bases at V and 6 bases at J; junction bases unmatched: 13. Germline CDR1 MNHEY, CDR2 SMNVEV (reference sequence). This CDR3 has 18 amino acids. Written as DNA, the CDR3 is TGTGCCAGCAGCCGAAGGGGGACTAGCGGGATGGGACCCGGGGAGCTGTTTTTT. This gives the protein CASSRRGTSGMGPGELFF.

DNA of the CDR3: TGCGCCAGCAGCTTGGGAGCGGGAGGCCTTGTTTACGAGCAGTACTTC. This translates into CASSLGAGGLVYEQYF. This chain links TRBV5-1 with TRBJ2-7, with 9 nucleotides matching TRBD2. CDR1 is SGHRS and CDR2 is YFSETQ in the germline V gene. Trimming took 0 bases from V and 4 from J; bases not matched to a gene: 8. This CDR3 has 16 residues.

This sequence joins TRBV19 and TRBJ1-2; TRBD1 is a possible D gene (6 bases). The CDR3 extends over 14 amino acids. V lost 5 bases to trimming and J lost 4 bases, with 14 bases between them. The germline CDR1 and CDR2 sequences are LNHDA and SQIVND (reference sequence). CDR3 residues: CASSWDIKGYGYTF. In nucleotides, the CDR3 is TGTGCCAGTAGTTGGGACATTAAAGGCTATGGCTACACCTTC.

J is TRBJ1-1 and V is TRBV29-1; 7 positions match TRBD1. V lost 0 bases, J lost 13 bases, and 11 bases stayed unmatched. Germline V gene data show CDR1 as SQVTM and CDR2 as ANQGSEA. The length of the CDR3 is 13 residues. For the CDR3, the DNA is TGCAGCGTTGAAGACCCAGGGGAGTCAGGGGGTTTCTTT. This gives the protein CSVEDPGESGGFF.

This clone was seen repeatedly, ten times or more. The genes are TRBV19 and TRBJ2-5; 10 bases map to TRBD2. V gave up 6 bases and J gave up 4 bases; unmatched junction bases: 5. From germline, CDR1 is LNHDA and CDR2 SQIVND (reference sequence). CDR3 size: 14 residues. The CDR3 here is CASRRAGGGETQYF. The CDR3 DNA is TGTGCCAGTAGACGAGCGGGAGGGGGAGAGACCCAGTACTTC.

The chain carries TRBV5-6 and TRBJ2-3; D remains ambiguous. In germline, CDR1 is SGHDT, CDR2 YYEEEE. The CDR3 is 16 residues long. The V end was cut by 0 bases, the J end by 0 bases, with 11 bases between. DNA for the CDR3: TGTGCCAGCAGCTTGGAGCAGACGTTTAGCACAGATACGCAGTATTTT. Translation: CASSLEQTFSTDTQYF.

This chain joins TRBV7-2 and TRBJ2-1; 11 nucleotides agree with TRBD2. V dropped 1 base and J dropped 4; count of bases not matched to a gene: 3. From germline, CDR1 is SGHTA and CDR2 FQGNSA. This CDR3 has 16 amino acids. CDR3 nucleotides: TGTGCCAGCAGCTTAGACCTAGCGGGAGGATACAATGAGCAGTTCTTC. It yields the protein CASSLDLAGGYNEQFF. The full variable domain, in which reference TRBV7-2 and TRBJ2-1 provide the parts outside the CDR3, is GAGVSQSPSNKVTEKGKDVELRCDPISGHTALYWYRQSLGQGLEFLIYFQGNSAPDKSGLPSDRFSAERTGGSVSTLTIQRTQQEDSAVYLCASSLDLAGGYNEQFFGPGTRLTVL.